These 25 T cell receptor beta chains came from one sample sequenced in a study of monozygotic twins with inflammatory bowel disease. TCRdb processed the 5' RACE reads again and assigns one entry to each CDR3 protein, with no DNA. The specimen's table records approximately 110,000 distinct CDR3 sequences. The sequenced sample was blood. All receptors derive from a human donor with ulcerative colitis or Crohn's disease, or a healthy co-twin of an affected twin (not recorded which).

The J gene is TRBJ2-3, the V gene TRBV12-3 or TRBV12-4. This CDR3 has 14 amino acids. The CDR3 sequence is CASLSWQAADTQYF.

The chain has TRBV30 and TRBJ1-1; TCRdb proposes TRBD1, but this gene call is untestable without DNA. Per the germline V gene, CDR1 is GTSNPN and CDR2 is SVGIG (reference sequence). This CDR3 has 14 residues. This chain's CDR3 is CAWSSLVPNTEAFF.

The CDR3: CASRDPESDRVEYNEQFF. V gene TRBV11-1 combines with J gene TRBJ2-1; lacking DNA, the TRBD1 call made by TCRdb goes unchecked. The germline CDR1 and CDR2 sequences are SGHAT and FQDESV (reference sequence). This CDR3 contains 18 residues.

The chain links TRBV5-5 to TRBJ1-2; TCRdb's D gene call, TRBD1, goes unchecked for lack of DNA. The CDR3 consists of 18 residues. The germline gives CDR1 SGHKS, CDR2 YYEKEE (reference sequence). The CDR3 protein is CASSYAGTGGTYNYGYTF.

This chain uses TRBV14 with TRBJ2-1; without DNA, the TCRdb call of TRBD2 cannot be checked. There are 15 residues in the CDR3. Germline loops: CDR1 SGHDN, CDR2 FVKESK. CDR3 residues: CASSQAGTSPGEQFF.

The chain has TRBV11-1 and TRBJ2-1; TCRdb gives TRBD1 as the D gene, but with no DNA this cannot be confirmed. This CDR3 has 17 residues. Germline CDR1 and CDR2: SGHAT and FQDESV (reference sequence). This chain's CDR3 is CASSVPGTSNPYNEQFF. The complete variable domain, with remaining parts taken from reference TRBV11-1 and TRBJ2-1, reads EAEVAQSPRYKITEKSQAVAFWCDPISGHATLYWYRQILGQGPELLVQFQDESVVDDSQLPKDRFSAERLKGVDSTLKIQPAELGDSAMYLCASSVPGTSNPYNEQFFGPGTRLTVL.

Its frequency marks this clonotype as medium-sized. This rearrangement joins TRBV1 to TRBJ1-5; TCRdb returns TRBD1, unconfirmable since there is no DNA. TRBV1 is given as a pseudogene. The CDR3 is made up of 16 amino acids. Here the CDR3 reads CTSSRQLRGSNQPQHF.

The V gene is TRBV5-6, the J gene TRBJ1-2; absent DNA, TCRdb's TRBD1 call cannot be checked. The CDR3 length is 15 residues. Germline lookup yields CDR1 SGHDT and CDR2 YYEEEE. The CDR3 protein is CASSLEQGIIDGYTF. The complete variable domain, with remaining parts taken from reference TRBV5-6 and TRBJ1-2, reads DAGVTQSPTHLIKTRGQQVTLRCSPKSGHDTVSWYQQALGQGPQFIFQYYEEEERQRGNFPDRFSGHQFPNYSSELNVNALLLGDSALYLCASSLEQGIIDGYTFGSGTRLTVV.

The chain is built from TRBV29-1 and TRBJ2-3; absent DNA, TCRdb's TRBD2 call cannot be checked. CDR3 length: 14 amino acids. Germline-derived CDR1 and CDR2 are SQVTM and ANQGSEA. CDR3 in amino acids: CSVLTSGRTDTQYF.

J is TRBJ2-1 and V is TRBV7-3. The germline CDR1 and CDR2 sequences are SGHTA and FQGTGA. The CDR3 contains 13 residues. The CDR3: CASSLSGFDEQFF.

V usage is TRBV7-9 and J usage is TRBJ1-1. CDR1 and CDR2 (germline): SEHNR, FQNEAQ (reference sequence). The CDR3 sequence is 15 residues long. This CDR3 is CASRPRDGPNTEAFF.

The chain employs TRBV20-1 and TRBJ2-1; TCRdb proposes TRBD1, but this gene call is untestable without DNA. Per germline, CDR1 DFQATT and CDR2 SNEGSKA (reference sequence). The CDR3 consists of 14 residues. The CDR3: CSAIGFGIYNEQFF.

The gene calls are TRBV6-5 and TRBJ1-4; absent DNA, TCRdb's TRBD1 call cannot be checked. Germline CDR1 is MNHEY and CDR2 is SVGAGI. This CDR3 has 13 residues. The CDR3 region is CASSYRQGLELFF.

The rearrangement joins TRBV2 to TRBJ1-1. Germline values: CDR1 SNHLY, CDR2 FYNNEI. CDR3 length: 14 residues. Here the CDR3 reads CASSKQRLNTEAFF.

The V call is TRBV20-1, the J call TRBJ2-1; the D call from TCRdb, TRBD1, cannot be confirmed without DNA. CDR3 length: 14 residues. The germline gives CDR1 DFQATT, CDR2 SNEGSKA (reference sequence). Here the CDR3 reads CSASYGQGAAEQFF.

The CDR3 sequence: CASSKGLAGALTYEQYF. This chain links TRBV5-5 with TRBJ2-7; TCRdb selects TRBD2, and the lack of DNA leaves this call unchecked. CDR3 length: 17 amino acids. Per the germline V gene, CDR1 is SGHKS and CDR2 is YYEKEE (reference sequence).

V gene TRBV12-3 or TRBV12-4 combines with J gene TRBJ2-7; TCRdb gives TRBD2 as the D gene, but with no DNA this cannot be confirmed. The CDR3 length is 17 residues. The CDR3: CASSLGLAGGYLYEQYF.

The chain recombines TRBV7-2 with TRBJ2-1; TCRdb names TRBD1, which stays unverified in the absence of DNA. The CDR3 consists of 15 residues. The germline V gene has CDR1 SGHTA and CDR2 FQGNSA. This CDR3 is CASSIAAGVHNEQFF.

The J gene is TRBJ2-1, the V gene TRBV4-2; the D gene TCRdb calls, TRBD1, cannot be checked with no DNA. The CDR3 length is 15 residues. Germline V CDR1 and CDR2: LGHNA, YNFKEQ. The CDR3 protein is CASSQPGQGEDEQFF.

This chain links TRBV3-1 with TRBJ2-7; TCRdb proposes TRBD1, but this gene call is untestable without DNA. The CDR3 totals 12 residues. Looked up from germline, CDR1 is LGHDT and CDR2 is YNNKEL (reference sequence). CDR3 protein: CASSQGAREQYF.

CDR3 residues: CASSFKGLFNTEAFF. The chain is built from TRBV11-2 and TRBJ1-1; TCRdb gives TRBD1 as the D gene, but with no DNA this cannot be confirmed. Germline CDR1 SGHAT, CDR2 FQNNGV. The CDR3 length is 15 residues.

The chain recombines TRBV5-1 with TRBJ2-1; absent DNA, TCRdb's TRBD2 call cannot be checked. This CDR3 spans 17 amino acids. The germline V gene has CDR1 SGHRS and CDR2 YFSETQ. CDR3 in amino acids: CASSLDVSGGAGDEQFF. The full variable domain, rest sourced from reference TRBV5-1 and TRBJ2-1, is KAGVTQTPRYLIKTRGQQVTLSCSPISGHRSVSWYQQTPGQGLQFLFEYFSETQRNKGNFPGRFSGRQFSNSRSEMNVSTLELGDSALYLCASSLDVSGGAGDEQFFGPGTRLTVL.

The rearrangement joins TRBV28 to TRBJ1-1; TCRdb calls TRBD1, which cannot be checked without DNA. CDR1 and CDR2 from the germline V gene are MDHEN and SYDVKM. The CDR3 covers 15 residues. CDR3 in amino acids: CASPVPGAAKTEAFF.

The chain recombines TRBV5-8 with TRBJ2-5. The CDR3 spans 16 residues. Germline V CDR1 and CDR2: SGHTS, YDEGEE. The CDR3 here is CAASYGTLQPQETQYF.

CDR3 protein: CSARDRQGMYSNQPQHF. The rearrangement uses TRBV20-1 and TRBJ1-5; TCRdb calls TRBD1, which cannot be checked without DNA. The germline gives CDR1 DFQATT, CDR2 SNEGSKA (reference sequence). The CDR3 totals 17 residues.